These 2 T cell receptor beta chains were all obtained from the same sample, sequenced in a study of breast tumors, draining lymph nodes, adjacent tissues. From the multiplex PCR reads, TCRdb called clonotypes with MiXCR, one entry per CDR3 protein. The table records about 180,000 distinct CDR3 sequences, roughly a third of them present only once. The lymph nodes were axillary draining lymph nodes from breast cancer patients. Material for sequencing was axillary lymph node tissue. The source of these receptors is a female donor with breast cancer. Some clones in this sample may be carry-over from other donors' samples.

This clonotype was detected ten times or more. DNA of the CDR3: TGTGCCAGCAGCCACTCCGGGGAGGGTAGCCGAGGAGATACGCAGTATTTT. Protein sequence: CASSHSGEGSRGDTQYF. The rearrangement links TRBV7-2 to TRBJ2-3, with TRBD2 matching over 7 bases. The J segment lost 5 bases and the V segment lost 5 bases, leaving 16 bases of the junction unmatched. CDR1 SGHTA and CDR2 FQGNSA come from the germline V gene. The CDR3 is 17 residues long.

The chain joins TRBV5-4 to TRBJ2-3, with D perhaps matching TRBD1 or TRBD2 (5 bases each). CDR3 size: 13 residues. Germline V gene data show CDR1 as SGHNT and CDR2 as YYREEE (reference sequence). V lost 2 bases and J 6 bases, leaving 10 bases between the germline ends. The CDR3 spells CASSFQGTDTQYF. As DNA, the CDR3 is TGTGCCAGCAGCTTCCAAGGGACGGATACGCAGTATTTT.